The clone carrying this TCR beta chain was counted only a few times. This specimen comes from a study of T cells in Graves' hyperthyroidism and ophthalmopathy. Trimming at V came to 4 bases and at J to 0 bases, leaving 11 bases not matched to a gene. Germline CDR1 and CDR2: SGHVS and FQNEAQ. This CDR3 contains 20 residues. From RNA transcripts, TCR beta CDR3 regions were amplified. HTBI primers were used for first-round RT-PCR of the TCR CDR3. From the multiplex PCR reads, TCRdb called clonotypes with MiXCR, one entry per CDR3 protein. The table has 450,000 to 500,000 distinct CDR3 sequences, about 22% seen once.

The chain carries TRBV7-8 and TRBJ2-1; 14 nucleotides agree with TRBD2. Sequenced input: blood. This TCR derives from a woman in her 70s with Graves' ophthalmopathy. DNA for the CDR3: TGTGCCAGCAGCTCTAGTTGGACTAGCGGGAGGAGGAGCTCCTACAATGAGCAGTTCTTC. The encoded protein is CASSSSWTSGRRSSYNEQFF. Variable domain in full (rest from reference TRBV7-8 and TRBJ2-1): GAGVSQSPRYKVAKRGQDVALRCDPISGHVSLFWYQQALGQGPEFLTYFQNEAQLDKSGLPSDRFFAERPEGSVSTLKIQRTQQEDSAVYLCASSSSWTSGRRSSYNEQFFGPGTRLTVL.